Listed below are T cell receptor beta chains from one sample, sequenced in a study of beta chain features in type 1 diabetes. Generated by immunoSEQ multiplex PCR, the TCRdb table keeps only in-frame clones and is missing some. The table records 20,000 to 25,000 clones, about 57% of them present only once. Sequenced: stem cell memory CD4+ T cells from blood. All receptors come from a young man with type 1 diabetes. Both conserved end residues are part of each CDR3. D genes are given only for firm matches. Not every row has a clone size; where given, it reads once, few, many or a size class.

j_call clone_size d_call v_call cdr3_nt cdr3_aa
TRBJ2-1 few - TRBV7-2 TGTGCCAGCAGCTTGGAGGTGGGTTACAATGAGCAGTTCTTC CASSLEVGYNEQFF
TRBJ1-2 - - TRBV10-2 TGCGCCAGCCGGACGGGGAACTATGGCTACACCTTC CASRTGNYGYTF
TRBJ2-2 few - TRBV18 TGTGCCAGCTCACAGACAGGCCCCCCGAACACCGGGGAGCTGTTTTTT CASSQTGPPNTGELFF
TRBJ2-3 - TRBD2 TRBV10-3 TGTGCCATCAGTGAACAGCGGGGAGGGGATACGCAGTATTTT CAISEQRGGDTQYF
TRBJ2-2 - - TRBV7-2 TGTGCCAGCAGCCTTGGACACCTGAACACCGGGGAGCTGTTTTTT CASSLGHLNTGELFF
TRBJ2-2 - TRBD2 TRBV7-2 TGTGCCAGCAGCTTAAGACTAGCGGGAGAGAACGGGGAGCTGTTTTTT CASSLRLAGENGELFF
TRBJ1-3 - - TRBV7-2 TGTGCCAGCAGCCTCGGGGGCTCTGGAAACACCATATATTTT CASSLGGSGNTIYF
TRBJ2-5 - - TRBV27 TGTGCCAGCAGTGAGGCGGGTCTCGAGACCCAGTACTTC CASSEAGLETQYF
TRBJ2-7 - - TRBV7-2 TGTGCCAGCAGCCGCCAGGGACCCGGGGGCTACGAGCAGTACTTC CASSRQGPGGYEQYF
TRBJ2-6 - - TRBV6-6 TGTGCCAGCAGACCCCAGGCTGGGGCCAACGTCCTGACTTTC CASRPQAGANVLTF
TRBJ1-2 - - TRBV29-1 TGCATTGCGGGCGGGGAAAGCTATGGCTACACCTTC CIAGGESYGYTF
TRBJ1-1 - TRBD1 TRBV4-1 TGCGCCAGCAGCTTCGGCCGGACAGGGGGATGGGGAGCTTTCTTT CASSFGRTGGWGAFF
TRBJ1-2 once - TRBV5-1 TGCGCCAGCAGCTTCAGGGCGGACGGAGGCTACACCTTC CASSFRADGGYTF
TRBJ1-5 few - TRBV5-1 TGCGCCAGCAGCTTGGATGGGCAGGGCAATCAGCCCCAGCATTTT CASSLDGQGNQPQHF
TRBJ1-2 - - TRBV29-1 TGCAGCGTTGAAGATCGGGGGGTTACATATGGCTACACCTTC CSVEDRGVTYGYTF
TRBJ2-6 - - TRBV9 TGTGCCAGTCGCGGATCGTCCTTCGTCCTGACTTTC CASRGSSFVLTF
TRBJ2-1 - TRBD2 TRBV7-8 TGTGCCAGCAGCTTTTCCCGGACTAGCGGGAGGAATGAGCAGTTCTTC CASSFSRTSGRNEQFF
TRBJ2-7 - - TRBV5-1 TGCGCCAGCAGCTTGGGCGTCTACGGGCAGTACTTC CASSLGVYGQYF